The entry below describes one T cell receptor beta chain. The data derive from a study of blood T cell repertoires in COVID-19. In the original analysis: Amplification from reference gene primers served as the basis for estimated nucleated cell counts. The data were produced by immunoSEQ multiplex PCR, yet TCRdb's version contains in-frame clones alone and is incomplete. V and J calls and clone size are copied from that table; D and trimming were computed from the DNA. The top ten hold roughly 32% of the sample, which has 100,000 or so clones, around 89% seen once. The germline gives CDR1 SGHRS, CDR2 YFSETQ. V dropped 0 bases and J dropped 5; count of bases not matched to a gene: 7. There are 16 residues in the CDR3.

This receptor was identified in an elderly woman with acute or convalescent COVID-19. The sample consisted of peripheral blood. The J gene is TRBJ2-5, the V gene TRBV5-1; 10 nucleotides agree with TRBD2. CDR3 DNA: TGCGCCAGCAGCTTGGCCCTAGCGGGGGCCGCGGAGACCCAGTACTTC. Protein product: CASSLALAGAAETQYF.